A selection of T cell receptor beta chains follows, all from one sample in a study of T cell responses to AZD1222 COVID-19 vaccine. Sequencing used immunoSEQ multiplex PCR; TCRdb keeps in-frame clones, though not all of them. Of 150,000 to 200,000 clones listed, roughly 90% are singletons. The material was peripheral blood, obtained on day 0 of AZD1222 vaccination. The receptors here all came from an adult in good health. The CDR3 runs from the conserved cysteine through the conserved F or W. The D gene is left open where the match is weak. Clone size, where shown, is once, few, many, or a class for clones that have expanded.

D: NA
J: TRBJ2-7
size: NA
V: TRBV4-1
DNA: TGCGCCAGCAGCCAAGCAGGGGGAGGCTACGAGCAGTACTTC
CDR3: CASSQAGGGYEQYF

D: NA
J: TRBJ2-1
size: few
V: TRBV5-1
DNA: TGCGCCAGCAGCTTCCCGGGACGGGGGCCGGGCAATGAGCAGTTCTTC
CDR3: CASSFPGRGPGNEQFF

D: NA
J: TRBJ1-1
size: NA
V: TRBV4-2
DNA: TGTGCCAGCAGCCAAGATATCCAGTACACTGAAGCTTTCTTT
CDR3: CASSQDIQYTEAFF

D: TRBD2
J: TRBJ2-7
size: NA
V: TRBV10-2
DNA: TGCGCCAGCAGTGGGACAGGGCCGGGACTAGCGGGAGTATCCTACGAGCAGTACTTC
CDR3: CASSGTGPGLAGVSYEQYF

D: NA
J: TRBJ2-5
size: NA
V: TRBV7-9
DNA: TGTGCCAGCAGCTTAGGAAGTCCAGGAAGGGAGACCCAGTACTTC
CDR3: CASSLGSPGRETQYF

D: NA
J: TRBJ2-1
size: NA
V: TRBV5-4
DNA: TGTGCCAGCAGCGGCAGGGGCCAATACAATGAGCAGTTCTTC
CDR3: CASSGRGQYNEQFF

D: NA
J: TRBJ1-4
size: NA
V: TRBV28
DNA: TGTGCCAGCAGTGGCGGGACCCAAGAAAAACTGTTTTTT
CDR3: CASSGGTQEKLFF

D: NA
J: TRBJ2-2
size: NA
V: TRBV29-1
DNA: TGCAGCGGGCGGGACAGAAACACCGGGGAGCTGTTTTTT
CDR3: CSGRDRNTGELFF

D: NA
J: TRBJ2-7
size: NA
V: TRBV6-2/TRBV6-3
DNA: TGTGCCAGCAGTTACTCTCCGGGACCGTCCTACGAGCAGTACTTC
CDR3: CASSYSPGPSYEQYF

D: NA
J: TRBJ2-3
size: NA
V: TRBV27
DNA: TGTGCCAGCAAAAAACTGCAGGGGTCTCATAGCACAGATACGCAGTATTTT
CDR3: CASKKLQGSHSTDTQYF

D: NA
J: TRBJ2-7
size: NA
V: TRBV5-1
DNA: TGCGCCAGCAGCTTACGGGTGCATGGGTACGAGCAGTACTTC
CDR3: CASSLRVHGYEQYF

D: TRBD2
J: TRBJ2-7
size: NA
V: TRBV6-5
DNA: TGTGCCAGCAGAGTAGCGGGAGGGTCCTACGAGCAGTACTTC
CDR3: CASRVAGGSYEQYF

D: NA
J: TRBJ1-4
size: NA
V: TRBV14
DNA: TGTGCCAGCAGCCAAAGGGGGAGCTACAATGAAAAACTGTTTTTT
CDR3: CASSQRGSYNEKLFF

D: NA
J: TRBJ1-3
size: NA
V: TRBV2
DNA: TGTGCCAGCAGTGAAGCGGTGCTAAACACCATATATTTT
CDR3: CASSEAVLNTIYF

D: TRBD2
J: TRBJ2-1
size: once
V: TRBV19
DNA: TGTGCCAGTAGTATCGGACTAGCGGGGGGGACCTACAATGAGCAGTTCTTC
CDR3: CASSIGLAGGTYNEQFF

D: TRBD1
J: TRBJ1-5
size: NA
V: TRBV28
DNA: TGTGCCAGCAGTTCAGGGGGCAAAGGTCAGCCCCAGCATTTT
CDR3: CASSSGGKGQPQHF

D: TRBD2
J: TRBJ2-3
size: NA
V: TRBV3-1/TRBV3-2
DNA: TGTGCCAGCAGCCAGCTAGCGGGAGGAACAGATACGCAGTATTTT
CDR3: CASSQLAGGTDTQYF

D: NA
J: TRBJ2-7
size: NA
V: TRBV11-2
DNA: TGTGCCAGCAGATGGGACGCCGCATACGAGCAGTACTTC
CDR3: CASRWDAAYEQYF

D: NA
J: TRBJ1-1
size: NA
V: TRBV18
DNA: TGTGCCAGCGCGGACAGATTGAACACTGAAGCTTTCTTT
CDR3: CASADRLNTEAFF

D: NA
J: TRBJ2-2
size: few
V: TRBV10-2
DNA: TGCGCCAGCAGTGAGCAGGGGGGCACCGGGGAGCTGTTTTTT
CDR3: CASSEQGGTGELFF

D: NA
J: TRBJ2-7
size: NA
V: TRBV5-1
DNA: TGCGCCAGCAGCTTTTCGGGGGGCGGACCAATCTCCTACGAGCAGTACTTC
CDR3: CASSFSGGGPISYEQYF

D: NA
J: TRBJ2-1
size: NA
V: TRBV30
DNA: TGTGCCTGGAGTCCTCCCTTGTTAGCGACCAGCTCCTACAATGAGCAGTTCTTC
CDR3: CAWSPPLLATSSYNEQFF

D: NA
J: TRBJ1-2
size: NA
V: TRBV5-1
DNA: TGCGCCAGCAGCTTCTCCACCCGGACAAGATCCTATGGCTACACCTTC
CDR3: CASSFSTRTRSYGYTF

D: NA
J: TRBJ2-2
size: NA
V: TRBV24-1
DNA: TGTGCCACCAGTGCTTCGCGGGACGCCGGGGAGCTGTTTTTT
CDR3: CATSASRDAGELFF

D: NA
J: TRBJ1-2
size: once
V: TRBV9
DNA: TGTGCCAGCAGCGTAGAAGGAGGGAGGTATGGCTACACCTTC
CDR3: CASSVEGGRYGYTF

D: NA
J: TRBJ2-1
size: NA
V: TRBV10-1
DNA: TGCGCCAGCAGTGAACAGATTAAGACTAATGAGCAGTTCTTC
CDR3: CASSEQIKTNEQFF

D: NA
J: TRBJ2-3
size: NA
V: TRBV7-9
DNA: TGTGCCAGCAGCCCCCGAGGGGTATCTAGCACAGATACGCAGTATTTT
CDR3: CASSPRGVSSTDTQYF

D: NA
J: TRBJ1-5
size: NA
V: TRBV3-1/TRBV3-2
DNA: TGTGCCAGCAGCTTACAGGGAGTAGGACCCCAGCATTTT
CDR3: CASSLQGVGPQHF

D: TRBD2
J: TRBJ2-1
size: NA
V: TRBV2
DNA: TGTGCCAGCAGTGAGGCTTGGCTAGCGGGGGGGAACAATGAGCAGTTCTTC
CDR3: CASSEAWLAGGNNEQFF

D: NA
J: TRBJ2-7
size: NA
V: TRBV30
DNA: TGTGCCTGGTCTGGTCTGGGCCCCCGTAGTTCCTACGAGCAGTACTTC
CDR3: CAWSGLGPRSSYEQYF

D: NA
J: TRBJ1-1
size: NA
V: TRBV5-1
DNA: TGCGCCAGCAGCTTGTACCCAGGCTCCGAAGCTTTCTTT
CDR3: CASSLYPGSEAFF

D: NA
J: TRBJ1-5
size: NA
V: TRBV19
DNA: TGTGCCAGTAGCGAAATGAAACAGCCCCAGCATTTT
CDR3: CASSEMKQPQHF

D: TRBD1
J: TRBJ1-2
size: once
V: TRBV7-7
DNA: TGTGCTAGCAGCTTAGAAGCCGAGGGACAGGGGGACGATGGCTACACCTTC
CDR3: CASSLEAEGQGDDGYTF

D: TRBD2
J: TRBJ2-1
size: NA
V: TRBV4-2
DNA: TGTGCCAGCAGCCTTGCGGGGGCGGGAGGCGCCGGGGGCAGTGAGCAGTTCTTC
CDR3: CASSLAGAGGAGGSEQFF

D: TRBD1
J: TRBJ1-1
size: NA
V: TRBV27
DNA: TGTGCCAGCAGGAGACAGGGGGTCACTGAAGCTTTCTTT
CDR3: CASRRQGVTEAFF

D: NA
J: TRBJ1-3
size: once
V: TRBV7-3
DNA: TGTGCCAGCAGCTTATTAGGGGGGAGAGGAAACACCATATATTTT
CDR3: CASSLLGGRGNTIYF

D: NA
J: TRBJ2-1
size: NA
V: TRBV30
DNA: TGTGCCTGGAGTGTACGAAACAATGAGCAGTTCTTC
CDR3: CAWSVRNNEQFF

D: TRBD1
J: TRBJ2-1
size: NA
V: TRBV11-2
DNA: TGTGCCAGCAGCTTAGCGGTCTGGACAGGGCAGGCCTCTGCGCAGTTCTTC
CDR3: CASSLAVWTGQASAQFF

D: NA
J: TRBJ2-2
size: once
V: TRBV27
DNA: TGTGCCATCAGGGAGGCCGGGGAGCTGTTTTTT
CDR3: CAIREAGELFF

D: TRBD2
J: TRBJ2-1
size: NA
V: TRBV28
DNA: TGTGCCAGCAGTTTTTCCGCGGGAGAGGGCTACAATGAGCAGTTCTTC
CDR3: CASSFSAGEGYNEQFF

D: NA
J: TRBJ1-5
size: NA
V: TRBV4-1
DNA: TGCGCCAGCAGCCAAGATGCTCAGCCCCAGCATTTT
CDR3: CASSQDAQPQHF

D: TRBD2
J: TRBJ2-1
size: NA
V: TRBV5-4
DNA: TGTGCCAGCAGCTCTGGACTAGAGGGGCCGGGGGACGAGCAGTTCTTC
CDR3: CASSSGLEGPGDEQFF

D: NA
J: TRBJ2-1
size: NA
V: TRBV5-1
DNA: TGCGCCAGCAGCTTAAACAGGGGAATAGCGGGGAGCAATGGGGCCTACAATGAGCAGTTCTTC
CDR3: CASSLNRGIAGSNGAYNEQFF

D: NA
J: TRBJ1-5
size: NA
V: TRBV6-1
DNA: TGTGCCAGCAGTGATACAGGGCGGGCCGCTATCAATCAGCCCCAGCATTTT
CDR3: CASSDTGRAAINQPQHF

D: NA
J: TRBJ1-5
size: once
V: TRBV2
DNA: TGTGCCAGCAGTGAAAATTTTAGCAATCAGCCCCAGCATTTT
CDR3: CASSENFSNQPQHF

D: NA
J: TRBJ2-1
size: NA
V: TRBV10-3
DNA: TGTGCCATCGCAGACGGAAATGAGCAGTTCTTC
CDR3: CAIADGNEQFF

D: TRBD2
J: TRBJ2-1
size: NA
V: TRBV6-5
DNA: TGTGCCAGCAGTTTTTCTAGCGGGATGCCGGATGAGCAGTTCTTC
CDR3: CASSFSSGMPDEQFF

D: NA
J: TRBJ1-2
size: NA
V: TRBV5-1
DNA: TGCGCCAGCAGCCAGACGGCGACTAACTATGGCTACACCTTC
CDR3: CASSQTATNYGYTF

D: NA
J: TRBJ1-1
size: NA
V: TRBV2
DNA: TGTGCCAGCAGTGTCCGACAGAACACTGAAGCTTTCTTT
CDR3: CASSVRQNTEAFF

D: NA
J: TRBJ2-2
size: NA
V: TRBV7-3
DNA: TGTGCCAGCAGCCGACAAGCGAACACCGGGGAGCTGTTTTTT
CDR3: CASSRQANTGELFF

D: NA
J: TRBJ1-1
size: NA
V: TRBV6-1
DNA: TGTGCCAGCAGGAGGGTGAACACTGAAGCTTTCTTT
CDR3: CASRRVNTEAFF

D: TRBD1
J: TRBJ2-7
size: NA
V: TRBV28
DNA: TGTGCCAGCAGTCCACGGGACAGAAGGCTCTACGAGCAGTACTTC
CDR3: CASSPRDRRLYEQYF

D: NA
J: TRBJ2-1
size: NA
V: TRBV7-8
DNA: TGTGCCAGCAGCCCGGGGACCCTTAGGCAGTTCTTC
CDR3: CASSPGTLRQFF